This TCR beta chain stems from a study of molecular identifiers for immune sequencing clone quantification. The V gene end was trimmed by 0 bases and the J gene end by 3 bases; junction bases not matched to a gene: 10. CDR3 length: 17 residues. Germline V gene lookup returns CDR1 SGHRS and CDR2 YFSETQ. With regard to this clonotype: Its antigen is currently unknown. A read error may be the cause here, since a much bigger clone is one base away.

With RNA at 10%, 30% or 50%, naive CD8 libraries came from roughly 20,000 to 1,000,000 sorted cells. Findings and limits, study-wide: Spike-in Jurkat TCR RNA from a single cell reportedly registered among 950,000 to 1,000,000 naive cells.

In preparing bulk TCR libraries, previously described methods and listed TCR primers were used. TCRdb redid the calling of the PCR reads with MiXCR, one entry per CDR3 protein. This sample has some 580,000 distinct CDR3 sequences, with roughly 25% found just once. The sample taken for sequencing was naive CD8+ T cells from blood, with Jurkat cell RNA spiked in. Described subset: FACS-sorted CD8+CD4-CCR7+CD45RA+ naive T cells. This sequence joins TRBV5-1 and TRBJ1-1, with 8 bases identical to TRBD1. The receptor was derived from a human donor in good health. Some libraries in this study had Jurkat cell RNA spiked in. The CDR3 is CASSLGQGATVYTEAFF. The CDR3 bases are TGCGCCAGCAGCTTGGGGCAGGGGGCGACGGTTTACACTGAAGCTTTCTTT. The full variable domain, with the rest looked up from reference TRBV5-1 and TRBJ1-1, is KAGVTQTPRYLIKTRGQQVTLSCSPISGHRSVSWYQQTPGQGLQFLFEYFSETQRNKGNFPGRFSGRQFSNSRSEMNVSTLELGDSALYLCASSLGQGATVYTEAFFGQGTRLTVV.